The 29 T cell receptor beta chains below were found in one sample sequenced in a study of T cells expressing NK-cell markers. TCRdb reprocessed the 5' RACE reads, with one entry per CDR3 protein and no DNA. The sample totals 150,000 to 160,000 distinct CDR3 sequences. The sequenced material came from blood T cells: a sorted CD56 or NKG2C T cell subset, CD4+ or CD8+ T cells, or bulk PBMC T cells (not recorded which). Receptors originate from a woman in her fifties or sixties in good health.

The chain combines TRBV3-1 with TRBJ2-5; the TRBD1 assignment by TCRdb is unverifiable without DNA. CDR1 LGHDT and CDR2 YNNKEL come from the germline V gene (reference sequence). The CDR3 length is 15 residues. CDR3 region: CASSQEGTGEETQYF.

The chain joins TRBV7-2 to TRBJ2-7; lacking DNA, the TRBD2 call made by TCRdb goes unchecked. CDR3 length: 13 amino acids. Germline CDR1 SGHTA, CDR2 FQGNSA. The CDR3 reads CAIPSGPTYEQYF. The entire variable domain, with the rest obtained from reference TRBV7-2 and TRBJ2-7, is as follows: GAGVSQSPSNKVTEKGKDVELRCDPISGHTALYWYRQSLGQGLEFLIYFQGNSAPDKSGLPSDRFSAERTGGSVSTLTIQRTQQEDSAVYLCAIPSGPTYEQYFGPGTRLTVT.

This sequence joins TRBV14 and TRBJ2-4. The germline V gene has CDR1 SGHDN and CDR2 FVKESK. The CDR3 spans 14 residues. The CDR3 is CASSQDGQNGIQYF.

The chain is built from TRBV12-3 or TRBV12-4 and TRBJ1-1; the TCRdb call, TRBD1, lacks DNA for checking. This CDR3 has 12 amino acids. CDR3 loop: CASNQQGSEAFF.

The chain has TRBV7-9 and TRBJ2-1; TCRdb returns TRBD2, unconfirmable since there is no DNA. CDR3 size: 15 residues. Per germline, CDR1 SEHNR and CDR2 FQNEAQ (reference sequence). CDR3 amino acids: CASSVLAGGSNEQFF.

This sequence joins TRBV7-9 and TRBJ2-7; TCRdb designates TRBD1, a call that cannot be tested without DNA. Per the germline V gene, CDR1 is SEHNR and CDR2 is FQNEAQ (reference sequence). The length of the CDR3 is 12 residues. The CDR3 sequence: CASSLQGAEQYF.

The CDR3 loop is CASSQGAAGVYEQYF. This chain joins TRBV4-1 and TRBJ2-7; TCRdb outputs TRBD1, but without DNA this stays unchecked. CDR1 is MGHRA and CDR2 is YSYEKL in the germline V gene. This CDR3 spans 15 amino acids.

The V gene is TRBV12-3 or TRBV12-4, the J gene TRBJ2-3. The CDR3 is 13 amino acids. The CDR3 here is CASSRSFGDTQYF.

The chain couples TRBV6-5 to TRBJ2-7; TCRdb's D call of TRBD1 is untestable without DNA. The CDR3 length is 12 residues. CDR1 is MNHEY, CDR2 SVGAGI, per germline. CDR3 protein: CASSAQGVEQYF.

The rearrangement joins TRBV24-1 to TRBJ1-5; the D call of TRBD1 rests on TCRdb alone, since no DNA is present to check it. Germline loops: CDR1 KGHDR, CDR2 SFDVKD. There are 14 residues in the CDR3. The CDR3 loop reads CATAPGPISQPQHF.

V is TRBV7-3 and J is TRBJ2-5; TCRdb returns TRBD2, unconfirmable since there is no DNA. Germline V gives CDR1 SGHTA, CDR2 FQGTGA. CDR3 length equals 17 residues. CDR3: CASSRGTSGAAWETQYF.

This chain uses TRBV27 with TRBJ2-5; TCRdb indicates TRBD2, and absent DNA this call remains unverified. Germline lookup yields CDR1 MNHEY and CDR2 SMNVEV (reference sequence). The CDR3 loop spans 14 amino acids. The CDR3 loop reads CASSPGLAAETQYF.

This chain joins TRBV19 and TRBJ2-1; TCRdb's D gene call, TRBD1, goes unchecked for lack of DNA. Germline V lookup: CDR1 LNHDA, CDR2 SQIVND (reference sequence). This CDR3 has 15 residues. CDR3 amino acids: CASSSGDGDYNEQFF.

This rearrangement joins TRBV4-1 to TRBJ2-7; TCRdb picks TRBD2, but there is no DNA to check that call. Germline CDR1 is MGHRA and CDR2 is YSYEKL. This CDR3 contains 15 residues. The CDR3 loop is CASSQNKGLSYEQYF.

V usage is TRBV27 and J usage is TRBJ2-1; the TRBD2 assignment by TCRdb is unverifiable without DNA. The CDR3 spans 16 residues. Germline assignment: CDR1 MNHEY and CDR2 SMNVEV (reference sequence). The CDR3 is CASLAGGGSSYNEQFF.

CDR3 sequence: CSVDGTSLTDTQYF. The rearrangement links TRBV29-1 to TRBJ2-3; there is no DNA to check the TCRdb D call of TRBD2. Per the germline V gene, CDR1 is SQVTM and CDR2 is ANQGSEA. The CDR3 length is 14 residues.

J is TRBJ2-2 and V is TRBV24-1; absent DNA, TCRdb's TRBD1 call cannot be checked. The CDR3 has 17 amino acids. Germline CDR1 is KGHDR and CDR2 is SFDVKD. This CDR3 is CATSDPLGESDTGELFF.

The chain uses TRBV6-5 and TRBJ2-1; the TCRdb D gene call, TRBD1, has no DNA to confirm it. Germline lookup yields CDR1 MNHEY and CDR2 SVGAGI. This CDR3 spans 13 amino acids. The CDR3 sequence: CASSQGSYNEQFF.

The chain combines TRBV16 with TRBJ2-2; TCRdb gives TRBD1 as the D gene, but with no DNA this cannot be confirmed. The CDR3 runs to 16 residues. Germline V lookup: CDR1 KGHSY, CDR2 FQNENV. CDR3 amino acids: CASSPSGTGGTGELFF. Combining the CDR3 with reference TRBV16 and TRBJ2-2 gives the whole variable domain GEEVAQTPKHLVRGEGQKAKLYCAPIKGHSYVFWYQQVLKNEFKFLISFQNENVFDETGMPKERFSAKCLPNSPCSLEIQATKLEDSAVYFCASSPSGTGGTGELFFGEGSRLTVL.

This chain connects TRBV9 to TRBJ2-2; the TRBD2 assignment by TCRdb is unverifiable without DNA. Germline V gene lookup returns CDR1 SGDLS and CDR2 YYNGEE. The CDR3 loop spans 15 amino acids. This chain's CDR3 is CASSPSAERTGELFF.

The J gene is TRBJ2-5, the V gene TRBV12-3 or TRBV12-4; TCRdb reports TRBD1, a call that lacks DNA to check it against. This CDR3 contains 15 residues. The CDR3 is CASSPQGAGDQTQYF.

The chain joins TRBV12-3 or TRBV12-4 to TRBJ1-1. CDR3 length: 13 residues. Here the CDR3 reads CASSMGMNTEAFF.

The chain employs TRBV29-1 and TRBJ2-7; the TRBD2 assignment by TCRdb is unverifiable without DNA. Germline CDR1 is SQVTM and CDR2 is ANQGSEA. The CDR3 consists of 15 residues. CDR3 residues: CSVVGLAGASYEQYF.

The J gene is TRBJ2-7, the V gene TRBV11-2; TCRdb selects TRBD1, and the lack of DNA leaves this call unchecked. CDR3 length: 15 amino acids. CDR1 and CDR2 from the germline V gene are SGHAT and FQNNGV. CDR3 sequence: CASSSLGQVSYEQYF.

The CDR3 is CASSLVPSPIAGNNEQFF. V usage is TRBV5-1 and J usage is TRBJ2-1; TCRdb's D gene call, TRBD2, goes unchecked for lack of DNA. This CDR3 is built from 18 residues. Per the germline V gene, CDR1 is SGHRS and CDR2 is YFSETQ.

The chain recombines TRBV25-1 with TRBJ2-5; TCRdb reports TRBD1, a call that lacks DNA to check it against. The germline gives CDR1 MGHDK, CDR2 SYGVNS. CDR3 length: 14 residues. CDR3: CASSKTGGEETQYF. Full variable domain (missing parts from reference TRBV25-1 and TRBJ2-5): EADIYQTPRYLVIGTGKKITLECSQTMGHDKMYWYQQDPGMELHLIHYSYGVNSTEKGDLSSESTVSRIRTEHFPLTLESARPSHTSQYLCASSKTGGEETQYFGPGTRLLVL.

The CDR3 is CASSLERRTSGSYEQYF. The chain recombines TRBV11-2 with TRBJ2-7; there is no DNA to check the TCRdb D call of TRBD2. This CDR3 has 17 residues. CDR1 and CDR2 (germline): SGHAT, FQNNGV. The whole variable domain, remainder taken from reference TRBV11-2 and TRBJ2-7, is EAGVAQSPRYKIIEKRQSVAFWCNPISGHATLYWYQQILGQGPKLLIQFQNNGVVDDSQLPKDRFSAERLKGVDSTLKIQPAKLEDSAVYLCASSLERRTSGSYEQYFGPGTRLTVT.

The CDR3 protein is CASSVSGLAATYNEQFF. The chain joins TRBV2 to TRBJ2-1; TCRdb returns TRBD2, unconfirmable since there is no DNA. Germline V gives CDR1 SNHLY, CDR2 FYNNEI. This CDR3 has 17 residues.

The V gene is TRBV21-1, the J gene TRBJ1-5. TRBV21-1 is marked as a pseudogene. The CDR3 totals 16 residues. Here the CDR3 reads CARSSRLGDSNQPQHF.